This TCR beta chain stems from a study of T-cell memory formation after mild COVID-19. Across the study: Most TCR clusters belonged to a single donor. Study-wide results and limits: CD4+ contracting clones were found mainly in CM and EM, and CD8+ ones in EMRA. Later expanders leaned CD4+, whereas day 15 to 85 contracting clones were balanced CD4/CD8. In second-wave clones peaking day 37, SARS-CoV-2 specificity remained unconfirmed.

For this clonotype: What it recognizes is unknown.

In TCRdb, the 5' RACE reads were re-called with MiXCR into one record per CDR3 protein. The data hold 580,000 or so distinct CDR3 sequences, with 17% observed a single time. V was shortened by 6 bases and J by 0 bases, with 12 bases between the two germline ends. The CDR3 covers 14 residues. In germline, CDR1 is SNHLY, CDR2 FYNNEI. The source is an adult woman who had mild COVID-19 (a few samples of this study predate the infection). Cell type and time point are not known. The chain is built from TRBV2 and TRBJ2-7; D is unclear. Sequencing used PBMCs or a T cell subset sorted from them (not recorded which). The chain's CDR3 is CASRPSDYSYEQYF. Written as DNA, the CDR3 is TGTGCCAGCAGGCCCTCTGATTACTCCTACGAGCAGTACTTC.